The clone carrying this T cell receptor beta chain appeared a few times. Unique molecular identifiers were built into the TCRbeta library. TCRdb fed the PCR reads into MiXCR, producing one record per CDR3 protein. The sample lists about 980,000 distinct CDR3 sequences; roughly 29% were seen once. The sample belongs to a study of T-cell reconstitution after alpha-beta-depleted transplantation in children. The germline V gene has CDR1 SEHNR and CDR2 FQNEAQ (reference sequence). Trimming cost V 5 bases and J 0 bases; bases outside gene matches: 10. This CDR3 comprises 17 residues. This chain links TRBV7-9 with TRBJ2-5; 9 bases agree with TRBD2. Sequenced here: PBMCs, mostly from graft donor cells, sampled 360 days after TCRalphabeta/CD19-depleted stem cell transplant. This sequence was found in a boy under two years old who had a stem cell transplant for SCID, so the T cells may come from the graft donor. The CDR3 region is CASSQNWRGGHQETQYF. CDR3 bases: TGTGCCAGCAGCCAAAACTGGCGGGGGGGCCACCAAGAGACCCAGTACTTC. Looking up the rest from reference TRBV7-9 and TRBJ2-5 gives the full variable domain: DTGVSQNPRHKITKRGQNVTFRCDPISEHNRLYWYRQTLGQGPEFLTYFQNEAQLEKSRLLSDRFSAERPKGSFSTLEIQRTEQGDSAMYLCASSQNWRGGHQETQYFGPGTRLLVL.